This T cell receptor (beta chain) was identified during a study of T-cell reconstitution after alpha-beta-depleted transplantation in children. Study results and limitations: Surviving recipient T cells and intrathymic progenitors accounted for some patients' high TCRbeta diversity at day 60.

Unique molecular identifiers were incorporated during preparation of the TCRbeta library. One entry per CDR3 protein, called by TCRdb with MiXCR from the PCR reads. Here the sample spans roughly 28,000 distinct CDR3 sequences, about 18% being singletons. Per germline, CDR1 MDHEN and CDR2 SYDVKM. Trimming shortened V by 6 bases and J by 5 bases, and 24 bases separated the two germline ends. The CDR3 consists of 17 residues. This clonotype was counted a single time. Its antigen is unidentified. The chain links TRBV28 to TRBJ2-3, with D hard to call. Specimen: PBMCs, mostly from graft donor cells, collected 60 days after TCRalphabeta/CD19-depleted stem cell transplant. This clonotype was obtained from a male patient aged 2 to 10 who had a stem cell transplant for acute lymphoblastic leukemia, so the T cells may come from the graft donor. Written as DNA, the CDR3 is TGTGCCAGCAGGATGGTCCTTTCCGCCGGCTCCAGAGATACGCAGTATTTT. Translated: CASRMVLSAGSRDTQYF.